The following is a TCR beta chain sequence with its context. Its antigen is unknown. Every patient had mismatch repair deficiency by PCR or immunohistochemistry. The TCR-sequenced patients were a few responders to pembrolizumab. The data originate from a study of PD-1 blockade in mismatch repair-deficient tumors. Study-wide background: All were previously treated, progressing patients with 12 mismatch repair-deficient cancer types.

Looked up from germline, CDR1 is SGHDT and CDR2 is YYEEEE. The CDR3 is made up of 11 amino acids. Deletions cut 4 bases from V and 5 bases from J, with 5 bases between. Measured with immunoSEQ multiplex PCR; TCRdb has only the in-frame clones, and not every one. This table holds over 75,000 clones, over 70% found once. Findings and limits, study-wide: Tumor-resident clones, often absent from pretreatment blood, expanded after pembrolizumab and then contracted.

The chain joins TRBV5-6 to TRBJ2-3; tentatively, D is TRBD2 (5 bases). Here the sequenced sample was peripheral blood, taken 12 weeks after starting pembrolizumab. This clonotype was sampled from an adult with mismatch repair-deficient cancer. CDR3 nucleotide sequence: TGTGCCAGCAGCGGAGGAGATACGCAGTATTTT. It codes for CASSGGDTQYF. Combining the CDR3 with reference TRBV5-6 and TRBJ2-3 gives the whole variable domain DAGVTQSPTHLIKTRGQQVTLRCSPKSGHDTVSWYQQALGQGPQFIFQYYEEEERQRGNFPDRFSGHQFPNYSSELNVNALLLGDSALYLCASSGGDTQYFGPGTRLTVL.